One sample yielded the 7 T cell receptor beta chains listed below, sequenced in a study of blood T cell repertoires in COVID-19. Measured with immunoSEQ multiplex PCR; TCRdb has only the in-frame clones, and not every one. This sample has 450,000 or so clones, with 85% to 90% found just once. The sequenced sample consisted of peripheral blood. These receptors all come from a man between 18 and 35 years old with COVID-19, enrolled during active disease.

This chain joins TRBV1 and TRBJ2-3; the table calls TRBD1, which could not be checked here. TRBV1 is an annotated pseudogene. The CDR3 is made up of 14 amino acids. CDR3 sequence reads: CTSSRIPGADTQYF. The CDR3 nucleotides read TGCACCAGCAGCCGAATTCCAGGGGCAGATACGCAGTATTTT.

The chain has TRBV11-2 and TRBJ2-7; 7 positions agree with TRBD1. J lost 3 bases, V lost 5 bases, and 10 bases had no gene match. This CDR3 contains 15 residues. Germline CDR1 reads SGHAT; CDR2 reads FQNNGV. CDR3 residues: CASSLPGQEIYEQYF. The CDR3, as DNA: TGTGCCAGCAGCCTACCCGGACAGGAGATCTACGAGCAGTACTTC. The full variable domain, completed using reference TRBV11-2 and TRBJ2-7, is EAGVAQSPRYKIIEKRQSVAFWCNPISGHATLYWYQQILGQGPKLLIQFQNNGVVDDSQLPKDRFSAERLKGVDSTLKIQPAKLEDSAVYLCASSLPGQEIYEQYFGPGTRLTVT.

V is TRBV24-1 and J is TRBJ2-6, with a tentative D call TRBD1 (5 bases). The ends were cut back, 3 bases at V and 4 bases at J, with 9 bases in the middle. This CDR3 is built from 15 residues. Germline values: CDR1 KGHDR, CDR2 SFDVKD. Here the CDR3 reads CATSDGAAGANVLTF. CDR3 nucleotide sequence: TGTGCCACCAGTGATGGGGCAGCCGGGGCCAACGTCCTGACTTTC.

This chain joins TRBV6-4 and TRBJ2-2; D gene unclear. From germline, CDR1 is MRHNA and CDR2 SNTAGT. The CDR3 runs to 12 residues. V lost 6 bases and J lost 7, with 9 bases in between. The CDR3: CASRSEIGELFF. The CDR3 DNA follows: TGTGCCAGCAGATCGGAGATCGGGGAGCTGTTTTTT.

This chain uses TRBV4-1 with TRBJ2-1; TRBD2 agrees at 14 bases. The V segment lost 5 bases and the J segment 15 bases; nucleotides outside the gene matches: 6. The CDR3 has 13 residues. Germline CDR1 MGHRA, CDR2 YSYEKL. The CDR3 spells CASSWGLAGDRFF. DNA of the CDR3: TGCGCCAGCAGCTGGGGACTAGCGGGAGATCGGTTCTTC.

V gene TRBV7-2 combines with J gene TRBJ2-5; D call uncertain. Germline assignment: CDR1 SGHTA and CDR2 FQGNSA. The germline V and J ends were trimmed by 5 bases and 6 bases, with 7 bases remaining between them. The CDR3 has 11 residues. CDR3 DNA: TGTGCCAGCAGCAAAAGCCAGACCCAGTACTTC. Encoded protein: CASSKSQTQYF.

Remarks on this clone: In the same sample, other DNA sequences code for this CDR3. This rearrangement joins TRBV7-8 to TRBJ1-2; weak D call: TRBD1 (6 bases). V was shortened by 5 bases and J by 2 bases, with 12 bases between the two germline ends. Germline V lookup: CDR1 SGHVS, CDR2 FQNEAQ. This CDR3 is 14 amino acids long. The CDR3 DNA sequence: TGTGCCAGCAGCCCAGGTCAGGGGAACTATGGCTACACCTTC. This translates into CASSPGQGNYGYTF.